The 3 T cell receptor beta chains listed next were all sequenced from one sample in a study of response to subunit inactivated influenza vaccine. A single record per CDR3 protein comes from TCRdb applying MiXCR to the RT-PCR reads. The data show around 570,000 distinct CDR3 sequences, around 11% seen once. This sample also belongs to another study, concerning T cells expressing NK-cell markers. That paper notes: What made the TCR beta cDNA was 5'RACE template switching with UMIs.

The sequences come from PBMCs from blood, collected on the day of vaccination. Every receptor here comes from a man aged 50-59 years who received an inactivated influenza vaccine.

This clonotype was detected only a few times. J is TRBJ2-3 and V is TRBV5-5; TRBD2 aligns across 12 bases. Per the germline V gene, CDR1 is SGHKS and CDR2 is YYEKEE (reference sequence). Trimming cost V 0 bases and J 7 bases; bases outside gene matches: 3. This CDR3 region has 15 residues. The CDR3 DNA reads as TGTGCCAGCAGCTTGGAACTAGCGGGGGGCTATACGCAGTATTTT. Translating it yields CASSLELAGGYTQYF.

The rearrangement links TRBV15 to TRBJ2-7, with 7 bases aligning to TRBD1. With 1 base clipped from V and 3 bases from J, the junction kept 6 bases outside the gene matches. Germline-derived CDR1 and CDR2 are LNHNV and YYDKDF (reference sequence). CDR3 size: 15 residues. The CDR3 DNA reads as TGTGCCACCAGCAGAGGCTCGGGACAGAACTACGAGCAGTACTTC. Its protein product is CATSRGSGQNYEQYF.

The genes are TRBV5-6 and TRBJ1-4, with D possibly being TRBD1 (6 bases). Trimming took 4 bases from V and 6 from J, leaving 10 bases between them. CDR1 and CDR2 from the germline V gene are SGHDT and YYEEEE. The CDR3 consists of 13 residues. The DNA of the CDR3 is TGTGCCAGCAGCCAAAACAGGGATGAAAAACTGTTTTTT. Protein: CASSQNRDEKLFF. Full variable domain (missing parts from reference TRBV5-6 and TRBJ1-4): DAGVTQSPTHLIKTRGQQVTLRCSPKSGHDTVSWYQQALGQGPQFIFQYYEEEERQRGNFPDRFSGHQFPNYSSELNVNALLLGDSALYLCASSQNRDEKLFFGSGTQLSVL.